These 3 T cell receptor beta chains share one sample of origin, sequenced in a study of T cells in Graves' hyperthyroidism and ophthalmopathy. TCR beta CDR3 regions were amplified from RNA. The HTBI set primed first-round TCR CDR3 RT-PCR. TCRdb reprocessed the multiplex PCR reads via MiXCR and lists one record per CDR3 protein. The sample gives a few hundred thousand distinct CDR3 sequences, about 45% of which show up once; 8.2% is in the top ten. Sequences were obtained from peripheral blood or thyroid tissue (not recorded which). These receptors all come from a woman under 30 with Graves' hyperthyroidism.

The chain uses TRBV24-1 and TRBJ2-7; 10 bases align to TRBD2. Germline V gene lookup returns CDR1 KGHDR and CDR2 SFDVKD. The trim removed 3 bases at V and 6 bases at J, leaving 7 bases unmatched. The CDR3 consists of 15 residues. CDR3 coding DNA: TGTGCCACCAGTGATGCCGGGACTAGCGTATCCGAGCAGTACTTC. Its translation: CATSDAGTSVSEQYF.

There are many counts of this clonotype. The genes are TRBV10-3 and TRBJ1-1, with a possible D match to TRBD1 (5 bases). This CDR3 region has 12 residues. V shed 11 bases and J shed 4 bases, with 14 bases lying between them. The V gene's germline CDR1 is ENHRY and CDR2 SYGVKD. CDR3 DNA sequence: TGTGCCGGCCGGTCGGGGGGCACTGAAGCTTTCTTT. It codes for CAGRSGGTEAFF.

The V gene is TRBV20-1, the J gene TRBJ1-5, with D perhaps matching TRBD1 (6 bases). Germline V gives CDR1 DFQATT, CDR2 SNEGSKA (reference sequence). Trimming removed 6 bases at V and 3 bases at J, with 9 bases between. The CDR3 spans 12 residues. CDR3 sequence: CSAGDTNQPQHF. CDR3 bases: TGCAGTGCCGGGGACACCAATCAGCCCCAGCATTTT.